This T cell receptor beta chain was sequenced for a study of blood T cell repertoires in COVID-19. Whole-study context: The United States, Italy and Spain supplied acute and convalescent COVID-19 samples.

V was cut by 2 bases and J by 4 bases, with 9 bases left in between. The CDR3 has 13 amino acids. Germline V CDR1 and CDR2: SGHTA, FQGNSA. Measured with immunoSEQ multiplex PCR; TCRdb has only the in-frame clones, and not every one. The profile shows about 330,000 clones, roughly nine tenths of them singletons. Material: PBMCs or T cells enriched from blood (not recorded which). The receptor was isolated from a woman aged 25 to 45 who had recovered from COVID-19. This chain joins TRBV7-2 and TRBJ2-7; D uncertain. This CDR3 is CASSLYYLYEQYF. The CDR3 DNA is TGTGCCAGCAGCTTATACTATTTGTACGAGCAGTACTTC.